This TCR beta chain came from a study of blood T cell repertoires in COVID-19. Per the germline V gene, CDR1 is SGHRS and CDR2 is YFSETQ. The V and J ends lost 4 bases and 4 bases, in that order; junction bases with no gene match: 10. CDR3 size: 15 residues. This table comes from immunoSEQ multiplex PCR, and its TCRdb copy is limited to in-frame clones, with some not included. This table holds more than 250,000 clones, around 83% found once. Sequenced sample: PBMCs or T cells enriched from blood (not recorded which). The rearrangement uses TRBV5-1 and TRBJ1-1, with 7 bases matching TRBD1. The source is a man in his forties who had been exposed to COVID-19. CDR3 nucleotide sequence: TGCGCCAGCAGCGATAAAGACAGGGATAGCACTGAAGCTTTCTTT. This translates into CASSDKDRDSTEAFF.